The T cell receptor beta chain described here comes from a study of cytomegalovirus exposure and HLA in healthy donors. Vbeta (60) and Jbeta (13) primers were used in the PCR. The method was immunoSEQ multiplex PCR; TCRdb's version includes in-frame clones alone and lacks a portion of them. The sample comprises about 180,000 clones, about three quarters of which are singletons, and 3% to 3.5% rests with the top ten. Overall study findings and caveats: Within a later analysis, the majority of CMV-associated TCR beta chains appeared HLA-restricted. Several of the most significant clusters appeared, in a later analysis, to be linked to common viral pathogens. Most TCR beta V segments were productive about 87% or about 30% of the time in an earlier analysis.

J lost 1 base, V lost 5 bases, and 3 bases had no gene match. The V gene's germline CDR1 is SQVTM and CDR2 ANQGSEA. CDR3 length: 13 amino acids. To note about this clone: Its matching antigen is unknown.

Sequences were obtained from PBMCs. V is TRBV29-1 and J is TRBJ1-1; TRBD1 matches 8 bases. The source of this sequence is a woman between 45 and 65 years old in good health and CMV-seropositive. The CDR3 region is CSVSDRGNTEAFF. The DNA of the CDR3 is TGCAGCGTTTCTGACAGGGGGAACACTGAAGCTTTCTTT.